Sequencing of this T cell receptor (beta chain) was carried out in a study of T cell repertoires in cytomegalovirus infection. TCRdb re-analysed the reads in MiXCR, keeping a single row per CDR3 protein. Of some 150,000 distinct CDR3 sequences listed, about 6.1% are singletons. This clonotype was observed a handful of times. This CDR3 has 15 residues. V dropped 5 bases and J dropped 6; count of bases not matched to a gene: 12. The germline V gene encodes CDR1 SNHLY and CDR2 FYNNEI. This receptor was obtained from a human donor in good health (CMV status not recorded). Some clones in this sample may be carry-over from other donors' samples. This chain links TRBV2 with TRBJ1-2, with 7 bases fitting TRBD1. The sample was PBMCs. DNA of the CDR3: TGTGCCAGCAGTTCCTCCCGACAGGGTATAGATGGCTACACCTTC. Residues: CASSSSRQGIDGYTF.